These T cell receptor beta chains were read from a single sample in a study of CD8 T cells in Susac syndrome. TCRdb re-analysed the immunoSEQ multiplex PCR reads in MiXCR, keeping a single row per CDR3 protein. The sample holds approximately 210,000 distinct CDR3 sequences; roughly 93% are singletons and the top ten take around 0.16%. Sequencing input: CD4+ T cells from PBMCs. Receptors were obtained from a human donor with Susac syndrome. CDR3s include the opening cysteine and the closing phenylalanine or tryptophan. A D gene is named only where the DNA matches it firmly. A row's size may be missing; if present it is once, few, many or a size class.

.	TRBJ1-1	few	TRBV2	CASSWRNTEAFF	TGTGCCAGCAGTTGGCGGAACACTGAAGCTTTCTTT
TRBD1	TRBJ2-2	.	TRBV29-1	CSVSQGENTGELFF	TGCAGCGTTTCTCAGGGGGAGAACACCGGGGAGCTGTTTTTT
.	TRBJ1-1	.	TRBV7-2	CASSLASGSGGFF	TGTGCCAGCAGCTTAGCGTCGGGCTCCGGCGGGTTCTTT
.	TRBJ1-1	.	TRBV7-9	CASSETGRQAFF	TGTGCCAGCAGCGAAACAGGGAGGCAAGCTTTCTTT
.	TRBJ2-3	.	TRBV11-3	CASSQQPSDTQYF	TGTGCCAGCAGCCAGCAACCGTCTGATACGCAGTATTTT
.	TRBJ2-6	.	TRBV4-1	CASSQESGLPGANVLTF	TGCGCCAGCAGCCAAGAGTCCGGACTCCCGGGGGCCAACGTCCTGACTTTC
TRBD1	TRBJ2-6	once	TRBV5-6	CASSLVGTDYSGANVLTF	TGTGCCAGCAGCTTGGTTGGGACAGATTACTCTGGGGCCAACGTCCTGACTTTC
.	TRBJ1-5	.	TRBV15	CATSREEGAQHF	TGTGCCACCAGCAGAGAAGAAGGGGCCCAGCATTTT
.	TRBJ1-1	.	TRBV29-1	CSTWTENTGAFF	TGCAGCACCTGGACAGAAAACACTGGAGCTTTCTTT
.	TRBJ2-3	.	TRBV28	CASTPSGAESTDTQYF	TGTGCCAGCACCCCCAGTGGGGCAGAGAGCACAGATACGCAGTATTTT
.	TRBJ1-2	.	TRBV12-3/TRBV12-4	CASSLGENYGYTF	TGTGCCAGCAGTTTAGGGGAGAACTATGGCTACACCTTC
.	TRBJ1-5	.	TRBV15	CATSRSTDSNQPQHF	TGTGCCACCAGCAGATCGACCGATAGCAATCAGCCCCAGCATTTT
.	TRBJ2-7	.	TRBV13	CASSFWGTEGEQYF	TGTGCCAGCAGCTTCTGGGGGACTGAGGGCGAGCAGTACTTC
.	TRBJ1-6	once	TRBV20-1	CSARATVRPSPLHF	TGCAGTGCTAGAGCCACAGTTCGGCCTTCACCCCTCCACTTT
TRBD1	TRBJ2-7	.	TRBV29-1	CSVEGTGYEQYF	TGCAGCGTTGAAGGGACAGGCTACGAGCAGTACTTC
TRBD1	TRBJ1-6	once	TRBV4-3	CASSQVRQGDSPLHF	TGCGCCAGCAGCCAAGTCCGACAGGGGGATTCACCCCTCCACTTT
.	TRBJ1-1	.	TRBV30	CAWSSDTNTEAFF	TGTGCCTGGAGTTCAGACACGAACACTGAAGCTTTCTTT
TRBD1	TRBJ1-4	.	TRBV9	CASSVEQGDEKLFF	TGTGCCAGCAGCGTAGAACAGGGGGATGAAAAACTGTTTTTT
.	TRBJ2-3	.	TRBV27	CASSSEGGTDTQYF	TGTGCCAGCAGTTCCGAGGGAGGCACAGATACGCAGTATTTT
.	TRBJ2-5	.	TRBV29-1	CSVSEGITRETQYF	TGCAGCGTTTCTGAGGGGATCACCCGGGAGACCCAGTACTTC
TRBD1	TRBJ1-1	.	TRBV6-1	CASSHGQGALNGRNTEAFF	TGTGCCAGCAGCCACGGACAGGGGGCTTTGAACGGAAGAAACACTGAAGCTTTCTTT
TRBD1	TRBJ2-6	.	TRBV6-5	CASSYRGQGSTSGANVLTF	TGTGCCAGCAGTTACCGGGGACAGGGATCGACCTCTGGGGCCAACGTCCTGACTTTC
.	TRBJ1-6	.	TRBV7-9	CASGTFNSPLHF	TGTGCCAGCGGAACCTTTAATTCACCCCTCCACTTT
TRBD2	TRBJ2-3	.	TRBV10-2	CASRSSGDTQYF	TGCGCCAGCAGATCTAGCGGAGATACGCAGTATTTT
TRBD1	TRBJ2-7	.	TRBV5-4	CASSFEDRGTPYEQYF	TGTGCCAGCAGCTTCGAAGACAGGGGAACCCCGTACGAGCAGTACTTC
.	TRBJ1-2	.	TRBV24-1	CATSADHDSHYGYTF	TGTGCCACCAGTGCCGATCACGACAGTCACTATGGCTACACCTTC
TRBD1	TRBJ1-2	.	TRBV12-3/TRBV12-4	CASSLRGGFQEGYTF	TGTGCCAGCAGTCTCAGGGGGGGATTCCAGGAAGGCTACACCTTC